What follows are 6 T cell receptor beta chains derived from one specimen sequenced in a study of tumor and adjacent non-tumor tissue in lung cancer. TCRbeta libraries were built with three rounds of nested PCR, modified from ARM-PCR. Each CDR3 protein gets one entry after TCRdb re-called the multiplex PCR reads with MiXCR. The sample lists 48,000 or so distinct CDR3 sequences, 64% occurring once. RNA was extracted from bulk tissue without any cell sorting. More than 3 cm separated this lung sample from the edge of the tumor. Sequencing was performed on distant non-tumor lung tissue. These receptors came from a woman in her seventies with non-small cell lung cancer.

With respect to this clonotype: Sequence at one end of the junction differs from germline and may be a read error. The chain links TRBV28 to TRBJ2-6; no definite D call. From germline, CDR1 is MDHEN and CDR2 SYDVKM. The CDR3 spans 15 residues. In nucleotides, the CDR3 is TGTGCCAGCAGGCCCGGGTACCTCAGGCCCAACGTCCCGACTTTC. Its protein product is CASRPGYLRPNVPTF.

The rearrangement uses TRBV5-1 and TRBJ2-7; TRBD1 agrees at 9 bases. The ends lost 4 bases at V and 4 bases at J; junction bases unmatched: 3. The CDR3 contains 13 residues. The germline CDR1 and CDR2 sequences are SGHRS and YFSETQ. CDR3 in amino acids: CASSQDRGYEQYF. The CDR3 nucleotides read TGCGCCAGCAGCCAGGACAGGGGTTACGAGCAGTACTTC. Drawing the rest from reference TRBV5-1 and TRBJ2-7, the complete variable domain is KAGVTQTPRYLIKTRGQQVTLSCSPISGHRSVSWYQQTPGQGLQFLFEYFSETQRNKGNFPGRFSGRQFSNSRSEMNVSTLELGDSALYLCASSQDRGYEQYFGPGTRLTVT.

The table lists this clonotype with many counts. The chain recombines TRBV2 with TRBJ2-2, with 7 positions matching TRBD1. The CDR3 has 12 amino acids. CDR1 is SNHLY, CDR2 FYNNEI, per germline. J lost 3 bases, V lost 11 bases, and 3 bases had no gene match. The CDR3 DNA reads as TGTGCCTCCGGGACAGACACCGGGGAGCTGTTTTTT. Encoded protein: CASGTDTGELFF.

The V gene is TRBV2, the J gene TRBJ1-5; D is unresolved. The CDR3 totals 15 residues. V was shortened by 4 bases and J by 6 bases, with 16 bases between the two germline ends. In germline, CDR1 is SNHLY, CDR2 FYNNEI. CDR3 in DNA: TGTGCCAGCAGTGTGCATTCAGATGCGCGTCAGCCCCAGCATTTT. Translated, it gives CASSVHSDARQPQHF.

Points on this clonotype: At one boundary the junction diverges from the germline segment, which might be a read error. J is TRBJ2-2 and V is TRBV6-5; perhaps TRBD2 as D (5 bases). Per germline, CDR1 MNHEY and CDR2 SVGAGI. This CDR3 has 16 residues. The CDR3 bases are TGTGTCAGCAGCCGATCGGGCGGAGAGATCACCGGGGAACTGTTTTTT. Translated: CVSSRSGGEITGELFF.

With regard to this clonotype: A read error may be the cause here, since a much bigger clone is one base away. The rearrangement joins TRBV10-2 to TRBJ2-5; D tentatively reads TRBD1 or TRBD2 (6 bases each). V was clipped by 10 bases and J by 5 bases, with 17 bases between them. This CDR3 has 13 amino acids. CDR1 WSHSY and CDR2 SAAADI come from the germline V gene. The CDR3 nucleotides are TGCGCCATCACGGAGGGGGAGTGGGAGACCCAGTACTTC. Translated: CAITEGEWETQYF.